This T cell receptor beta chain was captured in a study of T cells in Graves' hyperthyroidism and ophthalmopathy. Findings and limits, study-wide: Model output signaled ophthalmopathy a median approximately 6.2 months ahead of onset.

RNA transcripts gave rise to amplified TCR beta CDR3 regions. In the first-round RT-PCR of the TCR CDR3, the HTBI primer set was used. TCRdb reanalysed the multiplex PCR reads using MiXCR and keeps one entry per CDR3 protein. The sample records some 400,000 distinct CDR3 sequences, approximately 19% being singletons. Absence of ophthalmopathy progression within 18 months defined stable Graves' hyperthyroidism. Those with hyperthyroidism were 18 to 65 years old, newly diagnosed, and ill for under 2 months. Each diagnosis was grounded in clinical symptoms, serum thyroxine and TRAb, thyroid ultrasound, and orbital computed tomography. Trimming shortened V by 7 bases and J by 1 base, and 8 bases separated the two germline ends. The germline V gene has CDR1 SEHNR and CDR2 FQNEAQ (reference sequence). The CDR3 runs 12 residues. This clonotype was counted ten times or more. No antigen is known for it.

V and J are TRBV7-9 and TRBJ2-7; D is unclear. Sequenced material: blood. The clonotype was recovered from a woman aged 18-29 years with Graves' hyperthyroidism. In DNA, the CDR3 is TGTGCCAGCACCCCGGAATCCTACGAGCAGTACTTC. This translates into CASTPESYEQYF.